This T cell receptor (beta chain) was sequenced during a study of response to subunit inactivated influenza vaccine. The CDR3 is made up of 17 amino acids. V lost 1 base, J lost 4 bases, and 20 bases lay in between. MiXCR, applied by TCRdb to the RT-PCR reads, yields one record per CDR3 protein. The repertoire includes about 780,000 distinct CDR3 sequences, about a fifth of them detected once, and 9.5% to 13% sits in the top ten. Study conclusions and caveats: The authors suggested that every seasonal influenza vaccination recruits few new T cells.

Points on this clonotype: The target antigen is unknown.

Specimen: PBMCs from blood, collected more than 4 days after vaccination. This receptor was obtained from a man between 50 and 59 years old who received an inactivated influenza vaccine. V gene TRBV12-3 or TRBV12-4 combines with J gene TRBJ2-7; D remains unclear. The CDR3 nucleotides read TGTGCCAGCAGTTTAGAGGGTATCAATGGTTTGTGGTACGAGCAGTACTTC. It is translated as CASSLEGINGLWYEQYF.